The 30 T cell receptor beta chains in this list originate from one sample, sequenced in a study of T cells after yellow fever vaccination (dated by TCRdb to about 2019). Explained via the paper, the treatment or condition label denotes: live attenuated yellow fever vaccine strain. Libraries were constructed by 5' RACE. Data came from an Illumina HiSeq 2500. TCRdb reran the public reads through fastp at Q25 and MiXCR, keeping productive beta chains. Rows with a matching CDR3 protein are joined into one entry that keeps the most common DNA and genes. This sample lists roughly 250,000 distinct CDR3 sequences; 10% to 15% were detected once. The ten largest clones capture around 0.55% of the sample. Specimen: CD4+ T cells sorted from PBMCs, collected 45 days after the yellow fever booster vaccination. Receptors originate from a man aged 30-40 years who received the YFV17D yellow fever vaccine.

The gene calls are TRBV7-2 and TRBJ2-7; 9 bases fit TRBD1. CDR3 length: 14 amino acids. Trimming removed 6 bases from V and 0 bases from J; junction bases left unmatched: 3. Germline values: CDR1 SGHTA, CDR2 FQGNSA. The DNA of the CDR3 is TGTGCCAGCAGACTGGGACAGGGCTCCTACGAGCAGTACTTC. As protein: CASRLGQGSYEQYF.

This clonotype has only a few counts. The CDR3 DNA is TGTGCCAGCAGACGACAGGGTAGTGACACCGGGGAGCTGTTTTTT. This codes for CASRRQGSDTGELFF. V usage is TRBV7-9 and J usage is TRBJ2-2, with 7 bases fitting TRBD1. This CDR3 is built from 15 residues. Trimming cost V 6 bases and J 3 bases; bases outside gene matches: 7. The germline CDR1 and CDR2 sequences are SEHNR and FQNEAQ (reference sequence).

In this sample, this clonotype turned up a few times. The V and J genes are TRBV5-6 and TRBJ2-1; TRBD2 might be the D (5 bases). CDR1 is SGHDT and CDR2 is YYEEEE in the germline V gene. Trimming removed 0 bases at V and 3 bases at J, with 10 bases between. There are 15 residues in the CDR3. The CDR3 loop is CASSLVTGNYNEQFF. CDR3 DNA sequence: TGTGCCAGCAGCTTGGTCACGGGGAACTACAATGAGCAGTTCTTC.

The V and J genes are TRBV12-3 or TRBV12-4 and TRBJ2-3, with 12 bases fitting TRBD2. The CDR3 runs 19 residues. The trim removed 3 bases at V and 2 bases at J, leaving 12 bases unmatched. The CDR3 protein is CASSFRTSGVGGSTDTQYF. As DNA, the CDR3 is TGTGCCAGCAGTTTTAGGACTAGCGGGGTGGGGGGATCCACAGATACGCAGTATTTT.

J is TRBJ2-1 and V is TRBV10-1, with TRBD2 matching over 11 bases. V shed 5 bases, J shed 8 bases, and the junction held 2 bases outside the gene matches. Germline V gives CDR1 WNHNN, CDR2 SYGVQD (reference sequence). The CDR3 has 13 residues. The CDR3 region has the DNA TGCGCCAGCAGTAAGACTAGCGGGGATGAGCAGTTCTTC. It encodes CASSKTSGDEQFF.

This clonotype was seen only a few times. The chain combines TRBV20-1 with TRBJ2-5; the D gene is possibly TRBD2 (6 bases). Germline values: CDR1 DFQATT, CDR2 SNEGSKA (reference sequence). CDR3 length equals 13 residues. The V end lost 6 bases, the J end lost 3 bases, and 14 bases lay between the germline ends. This CDR3 is CSAYLARKETQYF. CDR3 coding DNA: TGCAGTGCGTACCTAGCGAGAAAAGAGACCCAGTACTTC.

This chain joins TRBV4-3 and TRBJ2-1; D may match TRBD1 or TRBD2 (5 bases each). This CDR3 contains 14 residues. The germline gives CDR1 LGHNA, CDR2 YSLEER. Trimming pared 3 bases from V and 6 bases from J, leaving 12 bases between. CDR3: CASSQGTVFNEQFF. The CDR3 DNA reads as TGCGCCAGCAGCCAGGGGACGGTCTTCAATGAGCAGTTCTTC.

This clonotype appeared a few times. The chain uses TRBV15 and TRBJ1-6, with D unclear. The V end lost 0 bases, the J end lost 9 bases, and 15 bases lay between the germline ends. This CDR3 is 16 amino acids long. Germline CDR1 LNHNV, CDR2 YYDKDF (reference sequence). The CDR3 DNA sequence: TGTGCCACCAGCAGAGATGGGCCATCACCCGCTTCACCCCTCCACTTT. Amino acids: CATSRDGPSPASPLHF. The full variable domain, rest sourced from reference TRBV15 and TRBJ1-6, is DAMVIQNPRYQVTQFGKPVTLSCSQTLNHNVMYWYQQKSSQAPKLLFHYYDKDFNNEADTPDNFQSRRPNTSFCFLDIRSPGLGDTAMYLCATSRDGPSPASPLHFGNGTRLTVT.

The chain combines TRBV6-2 or TRBV6-3 with TRBJ1-5, with D uncertain. In germline, CDR1 is MNHEY, CDR2 SVGEGT. CDR3 length equals 15 residues. Trimming removed 0 bases at V and 1 base at J, with 7 bases between. In DNA form, the CDR3 reads TGTGCCAGCAGTTACTCAATCCGAAGCAATCAGCCCCAGCATTTT. This translates into CASSYSIRSNQPQHF.

The sample holds a few counts of this clonotype. This sequence joins TRBV7-2 and TRBJ1-1; no firm D call. V lost 1 base and J lost 8, with 11 bases in between. Germline CDR1 SGHTA, CDR2 FQGNSA. This CDR3 is built from 13 residues. CDR3 amino acids: CASSLGVTTEAFF. The CDR3 bases are TGTGCCAGCAGCTTAGGGGTGACAACAGAAGCTTTCTTT.

The chain recombines TRBV10-3 with TRBJ1-5; D ambiguous. V shed 10 bases and J shed 3 bases, with 10 bases lying between them. Germline lookup yields CDR1 ENHRY and CDR2 SYGVKD. The CDR3 sequence is 12 residues long. The chain's CDR3 is CATRALNQPQHF. CDR3 DNA: TGTGCCACCCGGGCCCTCAATCAGCCCCAGCATTTT.

This sequence joins TRBV5-1 and TRBJ2-3; TRBD2 matches 7 bases. The germline V gene encodes CDR1 SGHRS and CDR2 YFSETQ. The CDR3 loop spans 16 amino acids. V shed 0 bases, J shed 3 bases, and the junction held 7 bases outside the gene matches. The CDR3 DNA is TGCGCCAGCAGCTTGGGACTAGCCCGAGGAACAGATACGCAGTATTTT. Translating gives CASSLGLARGTDTQYF. The whole variable domain, filled in from reference TRBV5-1 and TRBJ2-3, reads KAGVTQTPRYLIKTRGQQVTLSCSPISGHRSVSWYQQTPGQGLQFLFEYFSETQRNKGNFPGRFSGRQFSNSRSEMNVSTLELGDSALYLCASSLGLARGTDTQYFGPGTRLTVL.

This clonotype was seen only a few times. The chain combines TRBV12-3 or TRBV12-4 with TRBJ2-1; the match to TRBD1 covers 8 bases. CDR3 size: 15 residues. The V gene end was trimmed by 3 bases and the J gene end by 5 bases; junction bases not matched to a gene: 6. Here the CDR3 DNA reads TGTGCCAGCAGTTTCCTAGGACAGGGAGACAATGAGCAGTTCTTC. Amino acid sequence: CASSFLGQGDNEQFF.

This clonotype has more than one count but fewer than ten. This rearrangement joins TRBV7-2 to TRBJ2-2; no definite D call. The CDR3 runs 15 residues. V lost 4 bases, J lost 7 bases, and 16 bases lay in between. The germline gives CDR1 SGHTA, CDR2 FQGNSA. The CDR3 region is CASSSQTPGLGELFF. CDR3 bases: TGTGCCAGCAGCTCCCAGACTCCCGGCCTCGGGGAGCTGTTTTTT. The full variable domain, completed using reference TRBV7-2 and TRBJ2-2, is GAGVSQSPSNKVTEKGKDVELRCDPISGHTALYWYRQSLGQGLEFLIYFQGNSAPDKSGLPSDRFSAERTGGSVSTLTIQRTQQEDSAVYLCASSSQTPGLGELFFGEGSRLTVL.

This clonotype occurred a few times. The genes are TRBV28 and TRBJ1-6; D is unresolved. The V end was cut by 7 bases, the J end by 7 bases, with 14 bases between. The CDR3 sequence is 14 residues long. Germline loops: CDR1 MDHEN, CDR2 SYDVKM. CDR3 in DNA: TGTGCCAGCACCCCTGGGCAGGAGAATTCACCCCTCCACTTT. Translation gives CASTPGQENSPLHF.

This clonotype was counted between two and nine times. This chain uses TRBV7-6 with TRBJ2-7; the D call may be TRBD1 or TRBD2 (5 bases each). Trimming took off 5 bases at V and 0 bases at J, with 14 bases between the two ends. This CDR3 has 15 residues. Per germline, CDR1 SGHVS and CDR2 FNYEAQ. The CDR3 protein is CASSPIEGNSYEQYF. CDR3 bases: TGTGCCAGCAGCCCTATCGAGGGGAACTCCTACGAGCAGTACTTC.

In its sample, this clonotype was seen a few times. The chain links TRBV5-1 to TRBJ2-2; D is uncertain. CDR3 length: 14 residues. Germline values: CDR1 SGHRS, CDR2 YFSETQ. Trimming removed 0 bases at V and 6 bases at J, with 9 bases between. CDR3 residues: CASSLDELAGELFF. DNA for the CDR3: TGCGCCAGCAGCTTGGATGAGTTGGCCGGGGAGCTGTTTTTT. Drawing the rest from reference TRBV5-1 and TRBJ2-2, the complete variable domain is KAGVTQTPRYLIKTRGQQVTLSCSPISGHRSVSWYQQTPGQGLQFLFEYFSETQRNKGNFPGRFSGRQFSNSRSEMNVSTLELGDSALYLCASSLDELAGELFFGEGSRLTVL.

Details on this clonotype: The germline gene is not matched at one end of the junction; a read error may be the cause. This chain connects TRBV5-1 to TRBJ2-5; D gene uncertain. This CDR3 region has 12 residues. Germline CDR1 is SGHRS and CDR2 is YFSETQ. DNA of the CDR3: TGCGCCAGCAGCTTCAGTGAAGAGAGCCAGTACTTC. Its protein is CASSFSEESQYF.

This clonotype was seen only a few times. The rearrangement uses TRBV11-1 and TRBJ2-2, with 14 nucleotides matching TRBD2. The CDR3 spans 19 residues. With 4 bases clipped from V and 2 bases from J, the junction kept 9 bases outside the gene matches. Germline-derived CDR1 and CDR2 are SGHAT and FQDESV (reference sequence). This chain's CDR3 is CASSSAGLAGVGNTGELFF. The CDR3 coding sequence is TGTGCCAGCAGCTCCGCGGGACTAGCGGGAGTCGGAAACACCGGGGAGCTGTTTTTT.

There are a few counts of this clonotype. CDR3 sequence reads: CASSYSYRRGSYEQYF. The DNA for the CDR3 is TGTGCCAGCAGTTACTCCTATCGTCGAGGGTCCTACGAGCAGTACTTC. The chain carries TRBV6-5 and TRBJ2-7; D may be TRBD2 (5 bases). Germline CDR1 and CDR2: MNHEY and SVGAGI. This CDR3 spans 16 amino acids. V was cut by 0 bases and J by 1 base, with 13 bases left in between.

This clonotype has only a few counts. The chain uses TRBV12-3 or TRBV12-4 and TRBJ2-5; tentatively, D is TRBD2 (6 bases). This CDR3 region has 13 residues. With 5 bases removed from V and 4 bases from J, the gap between germline ends came to 11 bases. CDR3 sequence reads: CASSIGGPETQYF. The CDR3 DNA is TGTGCCAGCAGTATTGGAGGGCCAGAGACCCAGTACTTC.

This clonotype was observed a few times. The chain joins TRBV20-1 to TRBJ2-6; tentatively, D is TRBD2 (5 bases). V lost 2 bases and J 4 bases, leaving 18 bases between the germline ends. CDR3 length: 17 amino acids. The germline V gene has CDR1 DFQATT and CDR2 SNEGSKA (reference sequence). The CDR3 loop reads CSARPPGVLAGANVLTF. The CDR3 nucleotides read TGCAGTGCTAGACCCCCTGGGGTGCTAGCCGGGGCCAACGTCCTGACTTTC.

In its sample, this clonotype was seen many times. The chain couples TRBV27 to TRBJ2-2, with D perhaps being TRBD1 or TRBD2 (5 bases each). V lost 4 bases and J 1 base, leaving 13 bases between the germline ends. There are 16 residues in the CDR3. The V gene's germline CDR1 is MNHEY and CDR2 SMNVEV (reference sequence). The CDR3 is CASSSPGTGNTGELFF. Here the CDR3 DNA reads TGTGCCAGCAGTTCACCCGGGACGGGGAACACCGGGGAGCTGTTTTTT.

V and J are TRBV12-3 or TRBV12-4 and TRBJ2-7; 9 bases line up with TRBD1. The CDR3 has 17 residues. The ends lost 6 bases at V and 0 bases at J; junction bases unmatched: 12. CDR3 protein: CASRPATGQGHSYEQYF. The CDR3 DNA sequence: TGTGCCAGCAGACCAGCGACCGGACAGGGGCACTCCTACGAGCAGTACTTC.

There are a few counts of this clonotype. The chain has TRBV12-3 or TRBV12-4 and TRBJ2-5; D remains ambiguous. CDR3 length: 12 residues. Trimming took off 7 bases at V and 9 bases at J, with 15 bases between the two ends. The CDR3 is CASTTPPSPQYF. The CDR3 DNA is TGTGCCAGCACCACCCCGCCGAGCCCCCAGTACTTC.

This clonotype was counted a few times. The chain links TRBV3-1 to TRBJ2-1, with 7 positions matching TRBD2. CDR3 length: 16 residues. With V trimmed by 0 bases and J by 5 bases, 7 bases remained unmatched. CDR1 is LGHDT, CDR2 YNNKEL, per germline (reference sequence). The CDR3 sequence is CASSQDGASGHNEQFF. The CDR3 coding sequence is TGTGCCAGCAGCCAAGATGGGGCTAGCGGCCACAATGAGCAGTTCTTC.

The rearrangement links TRBV15 to TRBJ2-2; no firm D call. V was cut by 1 base and J by 7 bases, with 13 bases left in between. Per germline, CDR1 LNHNV and CDR2 YYDKDF (reference sequence). This CDR3 has 15 residues. The CDR3: CATSRARSRGGELFF. For the CDR3, the DNA is TGTGCCACCAGCAGAGCCCGCTCTCGTGGCGGGGAGCTGTTTTTT.

This chain links TRBV6-5 with TRBJ2-3; 8 bases are shared with TRBD1. The junction had 8 bases not matched to a gene; V was cut back by 0 bases and J by 6 bases. CDR1 and CDR2 (germline): MNHEY, SVGAGI. This CDR3 spans 16 amino acids. CDR3 protein: CASSYSQGVYTDTQYF. The CDR3 DNA is TGTGCCAGCAGTTACTCACAGGGGGTCTACACGGATACGCAGTATTTT.

The rearrangement uses TRBV28 and TRBJ2-5; the match to TRBD2 covers 8 bases. The V segment lost 2 bases and the J segment 5 bases; nucleotides outside the gene matches: 7. The CDR3 is 15 amino acids. Germline V CDR1 and CDR2: MDHEN, SYDVKM. This CDR3 is CASSLRAGVGETQYF. DNA of the CDR3: TGTGCCAGCAGTTTACGAGCGGGAGTGGGCGAGACCCAGTACTTC.

The rearrangement links TRBV6-4 to TRBJ2-3; no clear D. The CDR3 contains 16 residues. Germline V gives CDR1 MRHNA, CDR2 SNTAGT. Trimming shortened V by 6 bases and J by 4 bases, and 20 bases separated the two germline ends. In nucleotides, the CDR3 is TGTGCCAGCAGGAGAGCTCCGGGTGGTAAGGCAGATACGCAGTATTTT. Its translation: CASRRAPGGKADTQYF.